The TCR beta chain described here comes from a study of shared clonotypes between healthy human individuals (dated by TCRdb to the early 2020s). Broadly, across the study: The cohort comprised a couple of women and a few men aged 18 to 49 years. For each donor, three plates each were used for CD4 naive and CD4 memory, two plates were used for CD8 naive, and one plate was used for CD8 memory. Libraries were prepared and TCR repertoires were sequenced by different laboratories using diverse techniques, in order to increase sequencing depth and limit assay-specific biases. Between about 0.85 and 8.9 billion PBMCs per donor were obtained by leukapheresis. Blood TCR repertoires of several healthy adults were deeply sequenced to estimate repertoire size and the extent of clonotype sharing between individuals.

Donors were healthy HIV-negative adults with no recently reported acute infections or vaccinations. Every donor was a Caucasian adult living in Nashville, Tennessee, USA. Magnetic negative selection was used to enrich CD4+ T cells, after which naive cells were positively selected on CD45RA and the negative fraction became the memory subset. Blood was collected by leukapheresis, and PBMCs were isolated by Ficoll-Histopaque density gradient centrifugation and then cryopreserved in liquid nitrogen vapor phase. Purity and quantity of every magnetically sorted T cell population were checked by analytical flow cytometry. Each sorted fraction had its genomic DNA isolated and then quantified by UV absorbance on a Nanodrop 2000c. Inclusive of the bounding cysteine and phenylalanine, the CDR3 is 12 residues long. The read is trimmed to its CDR3 DNA, 36 bases read in frame from base 1. Sequences MDHEN (CDR1) and SYDVKM (CDR2) are obtained from the germline V gene. The V end loses 5 bases and the J end loses 7 bases, and a stretch of 9 bases separates them.

Turning to this clone: This clone's antigen is unknown. The record has no base qualities; no much larger clone is one base away.

TCR CDR3 regions were amplified from genomic DNA by multiplex PCR using the deep immunoSEQ assay. Genomic DNA extracted from each cell subset was distributed evenly over all wells of several immunoSEQ 96-well plates, and each plate served as one replicate. For sorted subsets, approximately 210 ng genomic DNA, equal to 25,000 to 35,000 T cell genomes, was loaded into each replicate PCR. The purified libraries were quantified using a Qubit 3.0 fluorometer, sized with a Bioanalyzer 2100, and then quantified again using the KAPA Library Quantification kit. Every immunoSEQ 96-well plate was sequenced on a separate single-read 150-cycle Illumina NextSeq 550 flow cell. The study's own analysis went as follows. Because the immunoSEQ output included only junctional sequences and no quality scores, the filtering could not be the same as the filtering used for full-length reads. To assign V/J genes and CDR3, sequences were annotated using PyIR, a Python wrapper for IgBLAST v1.9, with IMGT germline references. Reads were filtered out if the reads had weak V/J assignments (E-value above 1e-6), no CDR3, stop codons, out-of-frame junctions, or ambiguous translated residues. A V3J clonotype was defined by an identical inferred V gene, J gene, and CDR3 amino acid sequence. The percentage overlap between two repertoires was calculated by dividing the number of shared unique clonotypes by the size of the smaller repertoire. Repertoire richness was assessed with RTK rarefaction, the Chao1 estimator, and Recon v2.1 estimates of unobserved clonotypes. Generation probabilities for all TCRbeta clonotypes obtained by the gDNA method from several donors were computed using OLGA. Entries here come from immuneACCESS through TCRdb and include only in-frame sequences with V and J called. Some clones fail to appear in such tables; in the studies checked, an unresolved V gene covers under half of the shortfall, and the cause of the remainder is unknown. The V and J calls and clone size are taken from that table; D and trimming were inferred from the DNA. This sample lists roughly 1.4 million clones; approximately 98.5% were detected once. The ten largest account for around 0.33% of the sample.

Overall results and qualifications from the work: Pairwise subsampling led to the expectation that sequencing depth would affect the degree of clonotype sharing among donors. Naive subsets generally had larger estimated clonotype richness than memory subsets. Even with the large sequencing depth, rarefaction of the sorted-subset datasets indicated that sequencing was incomplete. Roughly 5% of naive CD4, around 3.6% of naive CD8, 2.3% of memory CD4, and around 0.4% of memory CD8 clonotypes were shared across several donors. Sampling was restricted to blood, and TCR repertoires in tissues likely differ from the TCR repertoires found in blood. Clonotypes shared by all four sorted-subset donors showed higher generation probabilities than non-shared clonotypes. The genetic and exposure-history diversity represented was limited by the small number of donors.

This TCR derives from a man younger than 45 in good health. The rearrangement combines TRBV28 with TRBJ2-1; the D gene identity is not certain. Material: naive CD4+ T cells sorted from blood. This specimen's cell subset or site label, per the study, means: CD45RA+ positively selected. The sequenced DNA: TGTGCCAGCAGTCTACGAGTTAATGAGCAGTTCTTC. This translates into CASSLRVNEQFF.